Below, 20 T cell receptor beta chains from the same sample are listed, as sequenced in a study of yellow fever vaccine responses in identical twins. Using its own MiXCR run on the RT-PCR reads, TCRdb lists one record per CDR3 protein. Among 30,000 to 40,000 distinct CDR3 sequences listed, more than 50% were seen once. The sample in question was T cells from blood (PBMCs), unsorted or a sorted subset (not recorded which), obtained before or after yellow fever vaccination (not recorded which). These receptors were obtained from a woman aged 18-29 years who received the yellow fever vaccine.

The chain employs TRBV7-9 and TRBJ2-1; possible D gene TRBD2, 5 bases. Germline loops: CDR1 SEHNR, CDR2 FQNEAQ (reference sequence). V gave up 4 bases and J gave up 2 bases, with 12 bases separating them. The CDR3 is 15 residues long. The DNA for the CDR3 is TGTGCCAGCAGCTCGGACTCCCGACCCTACAATGAGCAGTTCTTC. This encodes CASSSDSRPYNEQFF.

The sample holds a few counts of this clonotype. V usage is TRBV5-4 and J usage is TRBJ1-5; D remains unclear. The germline V gene has CDR1 SGHNT and CDR2 YYREEE (reference sequence). The CDR3 totals 14 residues. V gave up 1 base and J gave up 7 bases, with 12 bases separating them. CDR3 sequence: CASSLFGSEQPQHF. The CDR3 bases are TGTGCCAGCAGCTTGTTTGGGAGTGAGCAGCCCCAGCATTTT. The full variable domain, rest sourced from reference TRBV5-4 and TRBJ1-5, is ETGVTQSPTHLIKTRGQQVTLRCSSQSGHNTVSWYQQALGQGPQFIFQYYREEENGRGNFPPRFSGLQFPNYSSELNVNALELDDSALYLCASSLFGSEQPQHFGDGTRLSIL.

A few counts support this clonotype. V gene TRBV27 combines with J gene TRBJ2-1; TRBD1 might be the D (6 bases). Germline CDR1 and CDR2: MNHEY and SMNVEV (reference sequence). CDR3 length: 14 residues. V was cut by 4 bases and J by 0 bases, with 7 bases left in between. The DNA of the CDR3 is TGTGCCAGCAGTTCCAGGGGCTCCTACAATGAGCAGTTCTTC. Protein sequence: CASSSRGSYNEQFF.

This clonotype came up a few times. The rearrangement links TRBV20-1 to TRBJ2-1; 9 nucleotides agree with TRBD2. The CDR3 is made up of 15 amino acids. Germline trimming cut 5 bases from V and 0 bases from J; bases unmatched to any gene: 5. Germline-derived CDR1 and CDR2 are DFQATT and SNEGSKA (reference sequence). The CDR3 sequence is CSAPTSGRSYNEQFF. The CDR3 coding sequence is TGCAGTGCTCCAACTAGCGGGCGCTCCTACAATGAGCAGTTCTTC.

The chain combines TRBV2 with TRBJ1-5, with unresolved D. Per germline, CDR1 SNHLY and CDR2 FYNNEI. V gave up 4 bases and J gave up 2 bases, with 12 bases separating them. This CDR3 has 15 amino acids. CDR3 loop: CASSVGVPGNQPQHF. In DNA, the CDR3 is TGTGCCAGCAGTGTTGGCGTTCCGGGCAATCAGCCCCAGCATTTT.

The V gene is TRBV7-8, the J gene TRBJ2-2; 8 positions agree with TRBD2. From germline, CDR1 is SGHVS and CDR2 FQNEAQ. V lost 5 bases, J lost 0 bases, and 5 bases stayed unmatched. The CDR3 spans 16 residues. CDR3 amino acids: CASSLLAATNTGELFF. Here the CDR3 DNA reads TGTGCCAGCAGCCTACTAGCGGCAACGAACACCGGGGAGCTGTTTTTT. The full variable domain, with the rest looked up from reference TRBV7-8 and TRBJ2-2, is GAGVSQSPRYKVAKRGQDVALRCDPISGHVSLFWYQQALGQGPEFLTYFQNEAQLDKSGLPSDRFFAERPEGSVSTLKIQRTQQEDSAVYLCASSLLAATNTGELFFGEGSRLTVL.

This clonotype was seen only a few times. As DNA, the CDR3 is TGTGCCAGCTCACTATCTGTCGCCTTATCTAACTATGGCTACACCTTC. Its translation is CASSLSVALSNYGYTF. The chain uses TRBV18 and TRBJ1-2; D is uncertain. The CDR3 spans 16 residues. V was trimmed by 4 bases and J by 0 bases, leaving 15 bases between them. CDR1 and CDR2 (germline): KGHSH, LQKENI. Combining the CDR3 with reference TRBV18 and TRBJ1-2 gives the whole variable domain NAGVMQNPRHLVRRRGQEARLRCSPMKGHSHVYWYRQLPEEGLKFMVYLQKENIIDESGMPKERFSAEFPKEGPSILRIQQVVRGDSAAYFCASSLSVALSNYGYTFGSGTRLTVV.

This sequence joins TRBV15 and TRBJ1-5; D possibly corresponds to TRBD1 (5 bases). The CDR3 contains 15 residues. The V and J ends lost 4 bases and 2 bases respectively, with 12 bases between them. Germline values: CDR1 LNHNV, CDR2 YYDKDF (reference sequence). The CDR3 bases are TGTGCCACCAGCATGGGACTGAATGGCAATCAGCCCCAGCATTTT. Amino acids: CATSMGLNGNQPQHF.

The V call is TRBV6-5, the J call TRBJ2-3; TRBD2 matches at 7 bases. This CDR3 contains 16 residues. Germline V gene data show CDR1 as MNHEY and CDR2 as SVGAGI. V lost 4 bases, J lost 4 bases, and 11 bases stayed unmatched. CDR3 DNA: TGTGCCAGCAGTTTGAGCGGGACTCTACCACCAGATACGCAGTATTTT. Amino acid sequence: CASSLSGTLPPDTQYF.

This clonotype was observed a handful of times. The chain recombines TRBV15 with TRBJ2-2; 12 bases map to TRBD2. In germline, CDR1 is LNHNV, CDR2 YYDKDF (reference sequence). The J segment lost 7 bases and the V segment lost 2 bases, leaving 5 bases of the junction unmatched. The CDR3 is 16 residues long. For the CDR3, the DNA is TGTGCCACCAGCAGACGGACTAGCGGGACGGGCGGGGAGCTGTTTTTT. Translation gives CATSRRTSGTGGELFF.

This rearrangement joins TRBV18 to TRBJ1-1; D gene uncertain. Trimming left V 0 bases short and J 1 base short, with 12 bases between. The CDR3 extends over 16 amino acids. CDR1 and CDR2 from the germline V gene are KGHSH and LQKENI. Here the CDR3 reads CASSPPTSPQNTEAFF. The CDR3 DNA follows: TGTGCCAGCTCACCACCGACGAGCCCCCAGAACACTGAAGCTTTCTTT.

This clonotype was observed a handful of times. This chain uses TRBV9 with TRBJ2-2; the D gene could be TRBD1 or TRBD2 (5 bases each). This CDR3 region has 14 residues. V was trimmed by 9 bases and J by 3 bases, leaving 15 bases between them. CDR1 and CDR2 from the germline V gene are SGDLS and YYNGEE. The CDR3 DNA reads TGTGCCACCAGGACGGGGCCAGACACCGGGGAGCTGTTTTTT. Translating gives CATRTGPDTGELFF.

This sequence joins TRBV2 and TRBJ2-7; perhaps TRBD1 as D (6 bases). V lost 6 bases to trimming and J lost 5 bases, with 14 bases between them. CDR3 length: 13 amino acids. Germline assignment: CDR1 SNHLY and CDR2 FYNNEI. The CDR3 region is CASSHRENDEQYF. In DNA, the CDR3 is TGTGCCAGCAGCCACAGGGAAAACGACGAGCAGTACTTC.

This clonotype was counted between two and nine times. V gene TRBV18 combines with J gene TRBJ1-1, with TRBD1 matching over 7 bases. Germline lookup yields CDR1 KGHSH and CDR2 LQKENI. CDR3 length equals 17 residues. V shed 3 bases, J shed 1 base, and the junction held 11 bases outside the gene matches. CDR3 residues: CASSPKLAGGENTEAFF. CDR3 nucleotides: TGTGCCAGCTCACCTAAACTGGCAGGGGGAGAGAACACTGAAGCTTTCTTT.

This sequence joins TRBV28 and TRBJ2-7, with a tentative D call TRBD1 (6 bases). The germline V gene has CDR1 MDHEN and CDR2 SYDVKM. The germline V and J ends were trimmed by 5 bases and 0 bases, with 14 bases remaining between them. This CDR3 comprises 15 residues. The CDR3 DNA sequence: TGTGCCAGCAGTGAACAGGGAAGGAGCTCCTACGAGCAGTACGTC. This gives the protein CASSEQGRSSYEQYV.

The V gene is TRBV29-1, the J gene TRBJ2-2; weak D call: TRBD2 (6 bases). Germline V CDR1 and CDR2: SQVTM, ANQGSEA. The CDR3 has 15 amino acids. The V gene lost 5 bases and the J gene lost 6 bases, with 19 bases spanning the gap. The CDR3 DNA reads TGCAGCGTTAAGGAGGGTCACGAAGAGGCCGGGGAGCTGTTTTTT. Its translation is CSVKEGHEEAGELFF.

This clonotype was counted a few times. The rearrangement uses TRBV3-1 and TRBJ2-7; 8 bases fit TRBD2. There are 14 residues in the CDR3. V trimming: 4 bases; J trimming: 4 bases; junction bases outside the gene matches: 6. Germline values: CDR1 LGHDT, CDR2 YNNKEL (reference sequence). The CDR3 is CASSRSGGDYEQYV. The CDR3 DNA reads TGTGCCAGCAGCCGCAGCGGGGGAGATTACGAGCAGTACGTC.

The chain couples TRBV29-1 to TRBJ2-1; no definite D call. Germline CDR1 SQVTM, CDR2 ANQGSEA. CDR3 size: 17 residues. Trimming removed 1 base at V and 3 bases at J, with 19 bases between. CDR3 bases: TGCAGCGTTGAAGGGGAATGGGCCCGACCCCACTACAATGAGCAGTTCTTC. Its protein is CSVEGEWARPHYNEQFF.

This clonotype was found a few times. CDR3 nucleotide sequence: TGTGCCATCAGTGAGTCGTGGGGAACCAATCAGCCCCAGCATTTT. Translating it yields CAISESWGTNQPQHF. The chain couples TRBV10-3 to TRBJ1-5; no clear D. Per germline, CDR1 ENHRY and CDR2 SYGVKD. With 0 bases removed from V and 3 bases from J, the gap between germline ends came to 9 bases. This CDR3 is 15 amino acids long.

The J gene is TRBJ2-7, the V gene TRBV6-1; the D gene is possibly TRBD2 (6 bases). The CDR3 contains 14 residues. Trimming took off 4 bases at V and 1 base at J, with 11 bases between the two ends. Germline V gene lookup returns CDR1 MNHNS and CDR2 SASEGT. Here the CDR3 reads CASSGGGESYEQYV. In DNA form, the CDR3 reads TGTGCCAGCAGTGGTGGCGGGGAATCCTACGAGCAGTACGTC.